This T cell receptor beta chain was recovered during a study of cytomegalovirus exposure and HLA in healthy donors (TCRdb year 2017). Describing the broader study: An earlier analysis of 587 of the donors reported 276 Gb of sequence data and around 120 million unique TCR beta sequences obtained from roughly 170 million T cells. The later analysis used no new phenotypic data to find candidate immune exposures, relying instead on TCR beta sequences and their occurrence across donors. To predict cytomegalovirus infection status, the study brought together high-throughput TCR immunosequencing, statistical association of individual TCRs with disease status, and machine learning. The number of donors typed differed by locus, with 629-630 for A, B, C, DRB1 and DQB1, roughly 520 for DQA1, about 610 for DPA1, and about 450 for DPB1. A separate validation cohort of approximately 130 different subjects was used in addition to the roughly 620-subject first cohort. Roughly five DR-DQ haplotypes were treated as single units for association and clustering because of strong linkage in the cohort. The study profiled the T cell repertoires of about 640 subjects by immunosequencing and related them to cytomegalovirus serostatus. Among the roughly 400 genotyped donors, around 79% belonged to the genetic ancestry cluster associated with self-reported Caucasian donors. An early release that covered 500 to 800 HLA-typed donors contained about 300 gigabases of sequencing data and roughly 84 million unique TCR sequences. A later genetic analysis used genome-wide SNP genotypes for about 55% of the 666 donors, treating that subset as a discovery cohort. The study aimed to test whether cataloging public T cell receptors could reveal signatures of past pathogen exposure. To decide whether each TCR beta V gene segment behaved as functional or pseudogenic, an earlier analysis of some 540 of the donors relied on high-throughput TCR beta sequencing. Donor age, sex, ethnicity and CMV serostatus were compiled alongside the repertoire data. All discovery cohort repertoires had been generated using a single sequencing platform. HLA typing included class I and class II loci at four-digit resolution. Across 398 genotyped donors of the cohort, an average of approximately 240,000 unique TCR beta nucleotide sequences per donor were sequenced, and roughly 20% of those sequences were non-productive. In a later analysis, previously published TCR beta repertoires from 550 to 750 donors were re-analyzed and high-resolution HLA genotyping was added so that TCR occurrence patterns could be studied. Here is what the overall study found, with its caveats: Because some donors lacked HLA typing at each locus, the association tests relied only on the typed subset. Most CMV-associated TCR beta chains appeared to be HLA-restricted in a later analysis, and the HLA associations seemed to be driven largely by CMV exposure. The classifier was reported to diagnose cytomegalovirus status with high specificity and sensitivity in both the original cohort and the validation cohort. In a later genetic analysis, fewer N-insertions in productive TCRs were reported among donors in an Asian-associated ancestry cluster than the roughly 700-donor mean. The study listed 150 to 200 TCR beta chains as associated with cytomegalovirus. The presence/absence analyses assumed that sequencing depth was roughly uniform across donors, and that assumption may not be true. A later analysis associated approximately 17,000 TCR beta sequences with specific HLA alleles at a false discovery rate of 0.05. The authors suggested that the approach could potentially be generalized to other disease states and immunological phenotypes. A later analysis found that HLA-associated TCR beta chains were more clonally expanded and had lower generation probabilities than equally common non-associated chains. Several of the top co-occurrence clusters appeared to be linked to parvovirus B19, influenza, CMV and Epstein-Barr virus, according to a later analysis. In a later genetic analysis, a missense DCLRE1C variant was associated with V-gene and J-gene trimming of TCR beta chains, and the association was replicated in an independent cohort. While some public TCRs were present in many individuals, most TCR sequences turned up only very rarely across donors. The earlier analysis of fewer than 750 of the donors excluded fewer than 20 rarely observed V segments, including chromosome 9 orphons, because counts were too low. Correlated functional status among segregating V segments might reflect linkage disequilibrium, but an unknown experimental factor could not be ruled out. The 87-base-pair reads could not distinguish some IMGT-functional V segments, including TRBV6-2 and TRBV6-3, so those segments were excluded. When HLA alleles, especially DR and DQ, strongly co-occurred, TCR associations were difficult to assign to individual alleles. A cluster of highly shared sequence variants was judged likely to represent a technical artifact of the sequencing pipeline. The only immune exposure information available for the cohort was CMV serostatus. A later analysis found that TCR association rates varied across HLA loci, with DRB1 alleles showing the most associated TCRs and HLA-C alleles the fewest. In an earlier analysis of about 600 of the donors, most TCR beta V segments appeared in productive rearrangements about 87% or about 30% of the time, broadly matching IMGT annotations. Three of the identified cytomegalovirus-associated TCR beta chains were confirmed in vitro to be specific for cytomegalovirus antigens. In this cohort, only TCR beta chains were sequenced, and detectable features were limited by the absence of alpha or paired-chain data. A further reported finding was that TCR beta sequences accurately predicted the HLA-A and HLA-B alleles for most subjects in the first cohort.

The cohort comprised 710 or so healthy bone marrow donors. Cohort members were all nominally healthy when sampled, although unrecorded immune exposures were likely present. The donor was CMV seronegative and belonged to the group of over 350 seronegative cohort members. A peripheral blood sample was collected from each donor, and TCR beta sequencing was performed on peripheral blood mononuclear cells. The Qiagen DNeasy Blood Extraction Kit was used to extract genomic DNA from the blood cell samples. Library creation used the immunoSEQ multiplex PCR assay. For the multiplex PCR, a mixture combining 60 forward primers for TCR Vbeta segments and 13 reverse primers for TCR Jbeta segments was used. The CDR3 region of rearranged TCR beta genes was amplified from genomic DNA with a multiplex PCR assay. Amplified TCR beta libraries were sequenced as 87-base-pair reads on the Illumina HiSeq System. Turning to the authors' computational methods: In a later analysis, tens of millions of unique TCR beta chains were counted across the roughly 670 repertoires, and roughly 10 million of these chains were shared by at least two donors. A nearest-neighbor algorithm error-corrected the raw reads and collapsed the reads into unique sequences, merging closely related sequences to remove PCR and sequencing errors. To assign V, D and J gene segments, CDR3 sequences were aligned to IMGT reference sequences. For a sequence to be retained, a match of at least six nucleotides to both a V gene segment and a J gene segment was required. Rearrangements were classified as productive when the CDR3 lacked stop codons and remained in frame with V and J, and all other rearrangements were classified as non-productive. CDR3 was defined by IMGT convention, running from the second conserved V-encoded cysteine to the conserved J-encoded phenylalanine. The earlier analysis of 500 to 750 of the donors excluded any sequence lacking an unambiguous match to a single V gene segment. In an earlier analysis of a few hundred of the donors, a V segment was called functional when productive rearrangements were above 56.7%, and segregating when the standard deviation between donors exceeded 5%. To diagnose cytomegalovirus status from the catalog of TCR beta chain sequences, a statistical classification framework was built. A later analysis assigned V and J genes by comparing TCR nucleotide sequences with IMGT/GENE-DB human TR gene sequences. Using the TCRdist pipeline, a later analysis assigned CDR3 sequences along with most-parsimonious VDJ recombination scenarios. In a later analysis, each TCR beta chain was defined by its CDR3 amino acid sequence together with its V-gene family, and reads lacking a unique V-gene family were excluded. In a later analysis, approximately 640 highly shared, low-generation-probability nucleotide sequences were removed to address suspected cross-contamination and a sequencing artifact. A later analysis calculated a clonal expansion index for each public chain from normalized within-repertoire ranks of inferred template counts. A later analysis computed generation probabilities with a VDJ recombination model fitted to out-of-frame rearrangements, and checked the results against IGoR. Hypergeometric tests were used in a later analysis to score TCR-TCR, TCR-HLA and TCR-CMV co-occurrence, with a repertoire-size bias correction applied to the TCR pairs. In a later analysis, false discovery rates were estimated by permuting HLA or CMV assignments 20 times. In a later analysis, co-occurring TCRs were grouped using DBSCAN, and TCRdist sequence similarity was added for clustering within HLA-allele-positive subsets. Repertoires with fewer than 30,000 or more than 120,000 public chains, plus five repertoires with anomalous nucleotide sharing, were excluded from co-occurrence clustering. TCRdb holds this immuneACCESS table with in-frame rearrangements only. Some clones are missing; in checked studies, unresolved V genes explain under half, and the rest has no known cause. The D gene and trimming were derived from the DNA, and the V and J assignments and clone size from that table. The sample table records 90,000 to 150,000 clones; approximately 80% of these occur just once. The ten top clones hold about 0.25% of the sample.

In the case of this clone: Its antigen is currently not known. One base away there is no much larger clone; base qualities are not given.

As encoded in the germline V gene, CDR1 is SGDLS while CDR2 is YYNGEE. Relative to germline, V is missing 6 bases and J is missing 1 base, with 3 bases of the junction outside any gene match. The CDR3 runs 14 residues from the cysteine to the phenylalanine. Of the read, only the CDR3 DNA is kept; its 42 bases are in frame from base 1. The sample consisted of PBMCs. The V gene is TRBV9 and the J gene is TRBJ2-2, with 7 central nucleotides matching TRBD1. The receptor's source is a middle-aged man in good health and CMV-seronegative. The encoded CDR3 is CASTRTGNTGELFF. The sequence in DNA is TGTGCCAGCACTCGGACAGGGAACACCGGGGAGCTGTTTTTT.